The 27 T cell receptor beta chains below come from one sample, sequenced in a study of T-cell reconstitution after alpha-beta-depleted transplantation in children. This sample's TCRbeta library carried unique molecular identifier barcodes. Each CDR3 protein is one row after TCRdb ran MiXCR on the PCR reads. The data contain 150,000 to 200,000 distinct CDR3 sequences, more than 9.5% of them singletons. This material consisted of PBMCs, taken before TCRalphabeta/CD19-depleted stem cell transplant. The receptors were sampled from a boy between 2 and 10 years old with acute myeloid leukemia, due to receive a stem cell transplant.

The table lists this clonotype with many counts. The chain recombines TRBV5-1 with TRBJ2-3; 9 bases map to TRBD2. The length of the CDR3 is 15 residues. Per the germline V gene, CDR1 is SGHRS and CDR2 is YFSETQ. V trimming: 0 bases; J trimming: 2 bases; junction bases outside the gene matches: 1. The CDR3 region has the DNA TGCGCCAGCAGCTTGGGACTAGCGGCCACAGATACGCAGTATTTT. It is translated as CASSLGLAATDTQYF.

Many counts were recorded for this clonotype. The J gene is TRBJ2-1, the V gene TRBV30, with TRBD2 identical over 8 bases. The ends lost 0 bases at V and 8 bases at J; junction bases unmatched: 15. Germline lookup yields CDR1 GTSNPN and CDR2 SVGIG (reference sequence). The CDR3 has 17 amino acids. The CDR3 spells CAWSVFTGTSNRDEQFF. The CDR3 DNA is TGTGCCTGGAGTGTATTCACCGGGACTAGTAATCGGGATGAGCAGTTCTTC.

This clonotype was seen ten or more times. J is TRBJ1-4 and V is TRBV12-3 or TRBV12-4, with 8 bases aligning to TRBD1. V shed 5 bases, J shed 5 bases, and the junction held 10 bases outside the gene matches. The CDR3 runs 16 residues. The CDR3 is CASSPRGPPVNEKLFF. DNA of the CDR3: TGTGCCAGCAGTCCCAGGGGGCCCCCGGTGAATGAAAAACTGTTTTTT.

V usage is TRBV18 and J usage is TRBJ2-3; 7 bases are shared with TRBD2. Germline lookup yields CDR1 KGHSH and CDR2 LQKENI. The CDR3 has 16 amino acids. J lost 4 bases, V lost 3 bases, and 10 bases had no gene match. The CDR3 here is CASSPHRGVGSDTQYF. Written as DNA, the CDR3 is TGTGCCAGCTCACCCCACCGGGGGGTCGGGTCAGATACGCAGTATTTT.

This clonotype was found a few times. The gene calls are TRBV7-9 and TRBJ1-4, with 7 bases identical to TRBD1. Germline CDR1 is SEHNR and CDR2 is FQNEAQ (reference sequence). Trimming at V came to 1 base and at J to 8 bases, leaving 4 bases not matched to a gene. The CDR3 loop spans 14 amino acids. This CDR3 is CASSLDDRVEKLFF. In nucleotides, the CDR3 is TGTGCCAGCAGCTTAGATGACAGGGTCGAAAAACTGTTTTTT.

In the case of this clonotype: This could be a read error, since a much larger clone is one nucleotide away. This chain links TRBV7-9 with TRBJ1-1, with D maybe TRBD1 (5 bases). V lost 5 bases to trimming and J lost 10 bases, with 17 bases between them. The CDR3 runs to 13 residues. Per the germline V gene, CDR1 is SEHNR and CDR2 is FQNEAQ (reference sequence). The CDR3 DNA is TGTGCCAGCAGCCTCGGGGCTGTCAGTCGAGCTTTCTTT. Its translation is CASSLGAVSRAFF.

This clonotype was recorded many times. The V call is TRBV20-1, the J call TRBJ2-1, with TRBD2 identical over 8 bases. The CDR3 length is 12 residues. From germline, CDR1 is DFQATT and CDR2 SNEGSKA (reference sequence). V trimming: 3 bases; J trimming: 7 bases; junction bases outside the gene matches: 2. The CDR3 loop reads CSARRGANEQFF. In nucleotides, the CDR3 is TGCAGTGCTAGGCGGGGGGCGAATGAGCAGTTCTTC.

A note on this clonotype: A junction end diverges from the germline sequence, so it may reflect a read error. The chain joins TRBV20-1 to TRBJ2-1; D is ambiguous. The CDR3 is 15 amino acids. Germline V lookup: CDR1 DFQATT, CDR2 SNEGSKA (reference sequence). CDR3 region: CSARGQSYSYSEQFF. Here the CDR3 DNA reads TGCAGTGCTAGAGGGCAGTCCTACTCCTACAGTGAGCAGTTCTTC.

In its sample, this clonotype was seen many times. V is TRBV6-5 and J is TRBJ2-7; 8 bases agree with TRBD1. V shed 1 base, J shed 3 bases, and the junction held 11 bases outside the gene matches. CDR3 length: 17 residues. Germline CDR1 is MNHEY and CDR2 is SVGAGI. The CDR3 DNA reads TGTGCCAGCAGTTACTACAAACCGGGACAGGCGTACTACGAGCAGTACTTC. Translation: CASSYYKPGQAYYEQYF.

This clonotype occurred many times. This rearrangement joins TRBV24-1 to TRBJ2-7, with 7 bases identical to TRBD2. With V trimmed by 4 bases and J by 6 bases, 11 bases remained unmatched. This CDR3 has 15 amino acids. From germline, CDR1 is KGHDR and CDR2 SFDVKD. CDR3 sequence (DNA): TGTGCCACCAGTGACCCGGGGAGGGGAGGCTTCGAGCAGTACTTC. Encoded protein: CATSDPGRGGFEQYF.

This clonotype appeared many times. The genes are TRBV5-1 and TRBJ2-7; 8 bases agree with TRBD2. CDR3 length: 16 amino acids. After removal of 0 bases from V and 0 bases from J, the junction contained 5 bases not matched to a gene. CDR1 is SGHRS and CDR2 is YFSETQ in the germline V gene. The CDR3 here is CASSLATREDSYEQYF. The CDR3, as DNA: TGCGCCAGCAGCTTGGCCACGCGGGAGGACTCCTACGAGCAGTACTTC.

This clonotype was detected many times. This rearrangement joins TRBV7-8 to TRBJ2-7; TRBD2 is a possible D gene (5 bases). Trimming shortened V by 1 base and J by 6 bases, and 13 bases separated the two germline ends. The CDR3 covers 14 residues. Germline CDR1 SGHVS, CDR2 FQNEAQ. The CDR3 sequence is CASSLGGLDFEQYF. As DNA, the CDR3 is TGTGCCAGCAGCTTAGGCGGGCTAGACTTCGAGCAGTACTTC.

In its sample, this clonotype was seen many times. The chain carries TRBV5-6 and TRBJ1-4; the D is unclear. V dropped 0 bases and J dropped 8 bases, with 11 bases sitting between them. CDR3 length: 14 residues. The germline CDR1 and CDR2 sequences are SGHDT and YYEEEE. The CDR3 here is CASSLVPNSEKLFF. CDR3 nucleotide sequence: TGTGCCAGCAGCTTGGTTCCAAACTCCGAAAAACTGTTTTTT.

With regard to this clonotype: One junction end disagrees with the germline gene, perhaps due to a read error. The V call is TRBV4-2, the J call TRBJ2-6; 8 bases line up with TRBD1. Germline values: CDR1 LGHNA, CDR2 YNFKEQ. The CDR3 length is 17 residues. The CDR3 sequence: CAISRGRQGYGANVLTF. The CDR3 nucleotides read TGTGCCATCAGCCGTGGGCGACAGGGGTATGGGGCCAACGTCCTGACTTTC.

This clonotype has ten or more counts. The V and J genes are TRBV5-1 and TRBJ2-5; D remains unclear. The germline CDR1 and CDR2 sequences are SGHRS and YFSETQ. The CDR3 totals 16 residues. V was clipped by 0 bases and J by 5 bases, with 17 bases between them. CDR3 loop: CASSLGGYPEKETQYF. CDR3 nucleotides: TGCGCCAGCAGCTTGGGTGGGTACCCAGAAAAGGAGACCCAGTACTTC.

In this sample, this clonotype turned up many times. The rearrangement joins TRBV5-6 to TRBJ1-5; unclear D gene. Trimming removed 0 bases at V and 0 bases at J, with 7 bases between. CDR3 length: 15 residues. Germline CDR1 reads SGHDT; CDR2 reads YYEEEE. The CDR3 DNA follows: TGTGCCAGCAGCTTGGGTCCTTCTAGCAATCAGCCCCAGCATTTT. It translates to CASSLGPSSNQPQHF.

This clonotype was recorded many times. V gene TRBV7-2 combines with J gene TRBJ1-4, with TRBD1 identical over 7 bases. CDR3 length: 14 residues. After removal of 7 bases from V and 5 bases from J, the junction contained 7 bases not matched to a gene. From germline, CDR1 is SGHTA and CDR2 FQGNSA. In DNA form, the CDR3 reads TGTGCCAGCACCCCGGACAGGAGGAATGAAAAACTGTTTTTT. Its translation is CASTPDRRNEKLFF.

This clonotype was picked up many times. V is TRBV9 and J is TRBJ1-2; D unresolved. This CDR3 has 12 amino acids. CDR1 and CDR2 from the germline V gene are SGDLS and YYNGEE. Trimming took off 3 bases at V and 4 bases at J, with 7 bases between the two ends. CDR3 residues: CASSEDGYGYTF. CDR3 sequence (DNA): TGTGCCAGCAGCGAGGACGGCTATGGCTACACCTTC. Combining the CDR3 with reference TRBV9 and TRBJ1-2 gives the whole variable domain DSGVTQTPKHLITATGQRVTLRCSPRSGDLSVYWYQQSLDQGLQFLIQYYNGEERAKGNILERFSAQQFPDLHSELNLSSLELGDSALYFCASSEDGYGYTFGSGTRLTVV.

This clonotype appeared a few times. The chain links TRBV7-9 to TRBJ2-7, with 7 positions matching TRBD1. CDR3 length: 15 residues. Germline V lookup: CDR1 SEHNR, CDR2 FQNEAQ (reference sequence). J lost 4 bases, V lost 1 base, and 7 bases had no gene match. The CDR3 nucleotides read TGTGCCAGCAGCTTAGGTGGCGACAGGGCTTACGAGCAGTACTTC. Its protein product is CASSLGGDRAYEQYF.

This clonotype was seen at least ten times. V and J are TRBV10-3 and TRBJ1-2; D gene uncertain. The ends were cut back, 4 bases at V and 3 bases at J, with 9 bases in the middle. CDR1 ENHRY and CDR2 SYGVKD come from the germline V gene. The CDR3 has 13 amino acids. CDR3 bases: TGTGCCATCAGTGTTGGGGATGACTATGGCTACACCTTC. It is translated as CAISVGDDYGYTF.

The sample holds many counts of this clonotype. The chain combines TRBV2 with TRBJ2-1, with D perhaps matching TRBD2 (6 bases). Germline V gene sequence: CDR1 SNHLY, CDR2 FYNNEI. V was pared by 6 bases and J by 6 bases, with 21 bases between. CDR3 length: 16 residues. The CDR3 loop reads CASRNTGGKTSNEQFF. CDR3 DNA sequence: TGTGCCAGCAGGAATACTGGGGGGAAAACCTCCAATGAGCAGTTCTTC.

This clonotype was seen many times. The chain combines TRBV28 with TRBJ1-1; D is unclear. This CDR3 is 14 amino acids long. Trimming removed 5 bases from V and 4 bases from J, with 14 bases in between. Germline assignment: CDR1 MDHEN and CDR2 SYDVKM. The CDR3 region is CASSPSVGRTEAFF. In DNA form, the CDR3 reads TGTGCCAGCAGTCCCTCAGTCGGACGCACTGAAGCTTTCTTT.

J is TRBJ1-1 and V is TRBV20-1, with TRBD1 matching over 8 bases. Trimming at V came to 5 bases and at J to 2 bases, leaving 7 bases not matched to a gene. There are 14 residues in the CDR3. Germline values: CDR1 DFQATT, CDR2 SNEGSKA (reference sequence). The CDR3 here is CSALRTGTNTEAFF. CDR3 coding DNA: TGCAGTGCTTTAAGGACAGGGACTAACACTGAAGCTTTCTTT.

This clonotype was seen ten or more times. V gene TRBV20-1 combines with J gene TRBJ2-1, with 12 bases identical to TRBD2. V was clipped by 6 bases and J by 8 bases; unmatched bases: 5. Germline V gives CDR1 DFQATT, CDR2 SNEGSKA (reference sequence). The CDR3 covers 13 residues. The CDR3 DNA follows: TGCAGTGCCGGACTAGCGGGATTGCATGAGCAGTTCTTC. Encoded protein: CSAGLAGLHEQFF.

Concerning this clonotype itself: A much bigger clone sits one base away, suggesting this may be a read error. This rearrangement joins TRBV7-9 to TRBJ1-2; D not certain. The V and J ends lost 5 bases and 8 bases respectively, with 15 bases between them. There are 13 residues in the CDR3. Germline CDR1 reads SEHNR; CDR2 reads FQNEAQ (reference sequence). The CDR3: CASSAAEGEGYTF. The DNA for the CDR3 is TGTGCCAGCAGCGCCGCGGAGGGAGAAGGCTACACCTTC. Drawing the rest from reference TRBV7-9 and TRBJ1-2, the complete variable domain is DTGVSQNPRHKITKRGQNVTFRCDPISEHNRLYWYRQTLGQGPEFLTYFQNEAQLEKSRLLSDRFSAERPKGSFSTLEIQRTEQGDSAMYLCASSAAEGEGYTFGSGTRLTVV.

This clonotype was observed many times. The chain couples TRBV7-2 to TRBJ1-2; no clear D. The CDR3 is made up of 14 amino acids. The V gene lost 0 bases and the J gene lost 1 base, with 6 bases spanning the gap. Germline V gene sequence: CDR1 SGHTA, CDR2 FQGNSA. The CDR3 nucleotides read TGTGCCAGCAGCTTAGCGACAAGTAACTATGGCTACACCTTC. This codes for CASSLATSNYGYTF.

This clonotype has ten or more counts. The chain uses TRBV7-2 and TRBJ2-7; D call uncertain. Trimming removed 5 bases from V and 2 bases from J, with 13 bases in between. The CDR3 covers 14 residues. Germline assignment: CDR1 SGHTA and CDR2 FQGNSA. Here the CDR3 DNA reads TGTGCCAGCAGCCGACGGACGGAGACCTACGAGCAGTACTTC. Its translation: CASSRRTETYEQYF.